This T cell receptor (beta chain) was profiled in a study of shared clonotypes between healthy human individuals. Broader study findings: Clonotypes not shared had lower generation probabilities than those common to all four donors.

V lost 2 bases to trimming and J lost 0 bases, with 7 bases between them. There are 14 residues in the CDR3. CDR1 is MGHRA, CDR2 YSYEKL, per germline. Naive-designated CD8 cells lacked CD45RO, were positively enriched for CCR7, and omitted terminally differentiated effector memory CD45RA+ cells. Donors were healthy HIV-negative adults without recent acute infections or vaccinations. Worth noting for this clone: What it binds is unknown.

TCRdb's copy holds only in-frame clones and misses some; the assay was immunoSEQ multiplex PCR. The repertoire holds more than 2 million clones, with just over 90% as singletons. The chain uses TRBV4-1 and TRBJ1-1; D gene uncertain. Specimen: naive CD8+ T cells from PBMCs. This clonotype was obtained from a man aged 18 to 30 in good health. Some clones in this sample may be carry-over from other donors' samples. The CDR3 here is CASSQQQMNTEAFF. DNA for the CDR3: TGCGCCAGCAGCCAACAACAGATGAACACTGAAGCTTTCTTT.